These 30 T cell receptor beta chains were all obtained from the same sample, sequenced in a study of T cells in Graves' hyperthyroidism and ophthalmopathy. There were TCR beta CDR3 regions amplified from RNA transcripts. The primer set for the first-round RT-PCR of the TCR CDR3 was HTBI. TCRdb reprocessed the multiplex PCR reads with MiXCR, giving one entry per CDR3 protein. The sample records around 350,000 distinct CDR3 sequences, roughly 19% being singletons. The sample consisted of blood. These receptor sequences come from a young woman with Graves' hyperthyroidism.

In this sample, this clonotype turned up many times. The chain carries TRBV12-3 or TRBV12-4 and TRBJ1-1, with TRBD1 matching 7 bases. V was clipped by 6 bases and J by 4 bases; unmatched bases: 14. The CDR3 is 16 residues long. DNA of the CDR3: TGTGCCAGCAGAGTTGGACAGGCGAGATTGGGCACTGAAGCTTTCTTT. This sequence encodes CASRVGQARLGTEAFF.

Remarks on this clonotype: Without the conserved terminal phenylalanine or tryptophan, this CDR3 likely stems from a read error. V usage is TRBV12-3 or TRBV12-4 and J usage is TRBJ1-1; perhaps TRBD1 as D (6 bases). The CDR3 length is 14 residues. V lost 3 bases and J lost 6, with 14 bases in between. The CDR3 loop is CASSFNRDSAEAFC. CDR3 DNA sequence: TGTGCCAGCAGTTTTAACAGGGATTCGGCTGAAGCTTTCTGT.

This clonotype was seen repeatedly, ten times or more. The V call is TRBV27, the J call TRBJ2-7; D not certain. V lost 8 bases and J lost 3, with 17 bases in between. The CDR3 spans 14 residues. Germline V gene data show CDR1 as MNHEY and CDR2 as SMNVEV (reference sequence). The CDR3 coding sequence is TGTGCCAGCGGAGAGGCACCTGTCGGCTACGAGCAGTACTTC. Translating gives CASGEAPVGYEQYF.

This clonotype was picked up a small number of times. V gene TRBV12-3 or TRBV12-4 combines with J gene TRBJ1-2; tentatively, D is TRBD1 (5 bases). The CDR3 sequence is 13 residues long. Between the trimmed V and J ends, which lost 5 bases and 3 bases, there was a span of 10 bases. CDR3 nucleotides: TGTGCCAGCAGTGTACAGGATTACTATGGCTACACCTTC. Its protein is CASSVQDYYGYTF.

The chain is built from TRBV18 and TRBJ2-7, with D possibly being TRBD1 or TRBD2 (5 bases each). The CDR3 covers 14 residues. Trimming removed 2 bases from V and 5 bases from J, with 13 bases in between. Germline V gives CDR1 KGHSH, CDR2 LQKENI. CDR3 sequence (DNA): TGTGCCAGCTCACCATGGCAGGGACGGAACGAGCAGTACTTC. Its translation is CASSPWQGRNEQYF. Together with reference TRBV18 and TRBJ2-7, the CDR3 gives the full variable domain: NAGVMQNPRHLVRRRGQEARLRCSPMKGHSHVYWYRQLPEEGLKFMVYLQKENIIDESGMPKERFSAEFPKEGPSILRIQQVVRGDSAAYFCASSPWQGRNEQYFGPGTRLTVT.

In this sample, this clonotype turned up many times. V usage is TRBV29-1 and J usage is TRBJ1-2; 9 bases agree with TRBD1. Germline loops: CDR1 SQVTM, CDR2 ANQGSEA. CDR3 length: 13 residues. The CDR3 sequence: CSALGQGEGGYTF. The CDR3 DNA is TGCAGTGCTCTGGGACAGGGAGAGGGTGGCTACACCTTC.

This clonotype was counted a single time. The J gene is TRBJ1-2, the V gene TRBV30; TRBD1 aligns across 11 bases. In germline, CDR1 is GTSNPN, CDR2 SVGIG (reference sequence). V shed 3 bases and J 3 bases; nucleotides not matched to a gene: 3. CDR3 size: 14 residues. CDR3: CAWSRDRGDYGYTF. For the CDR3, the DNA is TGTGCCTGGAGCCGGGACAGGGGGGACTATGGCTACACCTTC.

This clonotype came up many times. The chain recombines TRBV7-8 with TRBJ2-7; no firm D call. The CDR3 consists of 12 residues. V was trimmed by 4 bases and J by 5 bases, leaving 9 bases between them. Germline V gives CDR1 SGHVS, CDR2 FQNEAQ. DNA of the CDR3: TGTGCCAGCAGCTCCTTTGTGGACGAGCAGTACTTC. Translation gives CASSSFVDEQYF.

In its sample, this clonotype was seen a few times. At one of its ends the junction is not consistent with the germline gene, which may arise from a read error. The chain employs TRBV5-1 and TRBJ2-5; possible D gene TRBD1, 6 bases. Germline CDR1 is SGHRS and CDR2 is YFSETQ. The length of the CDR3 is 15 residues. The CDR3 DNA reads as TGCGCCAGCAACTTGGGGGCTAGGGTACAAGAGACCCAGTACTTC. It specifies CASNLGARVQETQYF.

The sample holds many counts of this clonotype. V usage is TRBV28 and J usage is TRBJ2-5; 8 nucleotides align to TRBD1. CDR1 and CDR2 from the germline V gene are MDHEN and SYDVKM. The CDR3 consists of 15 residues. J lost 13 bases, V lost 3 bases, and 16 bases had no gene match. In DNA, the CDR3 is TGTGCCAGCAGTTTCCAGCCGGGACAGGATGTACCGGCGTACTTC. It translates to CASSFQPGQDVPAYF.

In its sample, this clonotype was seen many times. V and J are TRBV5-1 and TRBJ2-6, with D uncertain. Germline CDR1 is SGHRS and CDR2 is YFSETQ. V was shortened by 4 bases and J by 1 base, with 9 bases between the two germline ends. The CDR3 has 15 amino acids. The CDR3 coding sequence is TGCGCCAGCAGCATTGGACGGTCTGGGGCCAACGTCCTGACTTTC. It yields the protein CASSIGRSGANVLTF.

The rearrangement joins TRBV12-3 or TRBV12-4 to TRBJ1-2, with TRBD1 matching 9 bases. The CDR3 is made up of 13 amino acids. J gave up 7 bases and V 5 bases, and 5 bases lay outside the gene matches. The CDR3 nucleotides read TGTGCCAGCAGTCCCTTGGACAGGGGTGGCTACACCTTC. This sequence encodes CASSPLDRGGYTF.

The V call is TRBV25-1, the J call TRBJ2-7; D may correspond to TRBD1 or TRBD2 (7 bases each). Trimming stripped 8 bases from V and 0 bases from J, with 14 bases between. The CDR3 contains 14 residues. Per germline, CDR1 MGHDK and CDR2 SYGVNS. CDR3 in amino acids: CASSPGGDSYEQYF. DNA of the CDR3: TGTGCCAGCTCCCCAGGGGGGGACTCCTACGAGCAGTACTTC.

This clonotype occurred many times. This chain links TRBV18 with TRBJ2-7; 9 nucleotides agree with TRBD1. This CDR3 spans 16 amino acids. The germline gives CDR1 KGHSH, CDR2 LQKENI. V lost 2 bases to trimming and J lost 0 bases; unmatched junction nucleotides: 5. CDR3 coding DNA: TGTGCCAGCTCACCAAACCGGGACAGGGTCTCCTACGAGCAGTACTTC. Encoded protein: CASSPNRDRVSYEQYF.

In its sample, this clonotype was seen many times. The CDR3 region is CASSLRGGSGVRETQYF. Here the CDR3 DNA reads TGTGCCAGCAGCTTAAGGGGGGGGTCAGGCGTGAGGGAGACCCAGTACTTC. V is TRBV7-3 and J is TRBJ2-5, with 7 bases that match TRBD2. The CDR3 has 17 residues. Germline V gene data show CDR1 as SGHTA and CDR2 as FQGTGA. The V segment lost 1 base and the J segment 5 bases; nucleotides outside the gene matches: 13.

With respect to this clonotype: Being one base from a much bigger clone, this may be a read error. The conserved final phenylalanine or tryptophan is absent from the CDR3, which likely points to a read error. V and J are TRBV28 and TRBJ1-5; D is unclear. Trimming left V 3 bases short and J 7 bases short, with 4 bases between. In germline, CDR1 is MDHEN, CDR2 SYDVKM. This CDR3 comprises 11 residues. The CDR3 nucleotides are TGTGCCAGCAGTTTCCAGCAGCCCCAGCATCTT. It yields the protein CASSFQQPQHL.

This clonotype was seen many times. The gene calls are TRBV5-5 and TRBJ1-1; D remains unclear. Trimming removed 0 bases at V and 0 bases at J, with 12 bases between. The CDR3 extends over 16 amino acids. Germline assignment: CDR1 SGHKS and CDR2 YYEKEE (reference sequence). The CDR3 DNA follows: TGTGCCAGCAGCTTGGGGGGAAGACGCATGAACACTGAAGCTTTCTTT. Its translation: CASSLGGRRMNTEAFF. Combining the CDR3 with reference TRBV5-5 and TRBJ1-1 gives the whole variable domain DAGVTQSPTHLIKTRGQQVTLRCSPISGHKSVSWYQQVLGQGPQFIFQYYEKEERGRGNFPDRFSARQFPNYSSELNVNALLLGDSALYLCASSLGGRRMNTEAFFGQGTRLTVV.

This clonotype showed up many times. The V and J genes are TRBV12-3 or TRBV12-4 and TRBJ2-5; TRBD2 agrees at 11 bases. Trimming at V came to 5 bases and at J to 5 bases, leaving 13 bases not matched to a gene. The CDR3 has 17 amino acids. Here the CDR3 DNA reads TGTGCCAGCAGTCGGCTTTCTAGCGGGGGGTACCTGGAGACCCAGTACTTC. This encodes CASSRLSSGGYLETQYF.

Only a few counts were recorded for this clonotype. This CDR3 is CASFGTINTEAFF. For the CDR3, the DNA is TGTGCCAGTTTCGGGACAATCAACACTGAAGCTTTCTTT. The J gene is TRBJ1-1, the V gene TRBV18; D perhaps matches TRBD1 (6 bases). This CDR3 is 13 amino acids long. Germline lookup yields CDR1 KGHSH and CDR2 LQKENI. Trimming left V 9 bases short and J 2 bases short, with 13 bases between. Together with reference TRBV18 and TRBJ1-1, the CDR3 gives the full variable domain: NAGVMQNPRHLVRRRGQEARLRCSPMKGHSHVYWYRQLPEEGLKFMVYLQKENIIDESGMPKERFSAEFPKEGPSILRIQQVVRGDSAAYFCASFGTINTEAFFGQGTRLTVV.

This clonotype has ten or more counts. The chain has TRBV20-1 and TRBJ2-5, with 8 bases that match TRBD1. The CDR3 runs to 14 residues. Per the germline V gene, CDR1 is DFQATT and CDR2 is SNEGSKA (reference sequence). V dropped 2 bases and J dropped 2; count of bases not matched to a gene: 4. CDR3 sequence (DNA): TGCAGTGCTAGAAGGGGACAGGCACAAGAGACCCAGTACTTC. It is translated as CSARRGQAQETQYF.

This clonotype has at least ten counts. This chain connects TRBV12-3 or TRBV12-4 to TRBJ1-1; tentative D call: TRBD1 (5 bases). V gave up 3 bases and J gave up 6 bases, with 11 bases separating them. The CDR3 runs to 13 residues. The CDR3 nucleotides read TGTGCCAGCAGTTTGCGAGGGGACGCTGAAGCTTTCTTT. Translated, it gives CASSLRGDAEAFF.

This clonotype was seen only once. The CDR3 does not end in the conserved phenylalanine or tryptophan, so this is likely a read error. The chain recombines TRBV27 with TRBJ1-1; D remains unclear. The germline gives CDR1 MNHEY, CDR2 SMNVEV (reference sequence). Trimming took 6 bases from V and 5 from J, leaving 22 bases between them. The CDR3 totals 16 residues. The DNA for the CDR3 is TGTGCCAGCAGAGACTATGACACGGGGTCGGGTACTGAAGCTTTCGTT. Translating it yields CASRDYDTGSGTEAFV.

This clonotype has more than one count but fewer than ten. The chain employs TRBV29-1 and TRBJ1-2; 8 bases map to TRBD1. V shed 2 bases, J shed 13 bases, and the junction held 9 bases outside the gene matches. This CDR3 has 12 residues. From germline, CDR1 is SQVTM and CDR2 ANQGSEA. For the CDR3, the DNA is TGCAGCGTTGAAATCGGGACAGGAAGGGGCACCTTC. Its protein is CSVEIGTGRGTF.

In its sample, this clonotype was seen many times. This chain joins TRBV27 and TRBJ1-5; D remains unclear. V dropped 4 bases and J dropped 1 base, with 5 bases sitting between them. This CDR3 is built from 13 residues. Looked up from germline, CDR1 is MNHEY and CDR2 is SMNVEV (reference sequence). In DNA form, the CDR3 reads TGTGCCAGCAGTTCCCAGAGCAATCAGCCCCAGCATTTT. As protein: CASSSQSNQPQHF.

This clonotype has a count of ten or more. CDR3 region: CASTVDRGETQYF. The CDR3 bases are TGTGCCAGCACCGTCGACAGGGGGGAGACCCAGTACTTC. The chain links TRBV12-3 or TRBV12-4 to TRBJ2-5; TRBD1 aligns across 9 bases. J was trimmed by 5 bases and V by 7 bases; bases with no gene match: 5. The CDR3 totals 13 residues.

This clonotype was recorded many times. The rearrangement joins TRBV24-1 to TRBJ1-2; D gene uncertain. The CDR3 is made up of 13 amino acids. Looked up from germline, CDR1 is KGHDR and CDR2 is SFDVKD. Trimming pared 3 bases from V and 6 bases from J, leaving 10 bases between. This chain's CDR3 is CATSDGWSDGYTF. The CDR3 nucleotides read TGTGCCACCAGTGATGGTTGGAGCGATGGCTACACCTTC.

This clonotype has at least ten counts. CDR3 sequence: CASSLGGALGYGYTF. The CDR3 DNA reads as TGTGCCAGCAGCTTAGGGGGGGCGCTCGGCTATGGCTACACCTTC. The chain links TRBV7-9 to TRBJ1-2; possible D gene TRBD1, 6 bases. V lost 1 base, J lost 4 bases, and 13 bases lay in between. This CDR3 is 15 amino acids long. Germline loops: CDR1 SEHNR, CDR2 FQNEAQ (reference sequence).

This chain links TRBV7-8 with TRBJ1-6; possible D gene TRBD1, 5 bases. This CDR3 is built from 14 residues. Trimming removed 5 bases from V and 7 bases from J, with 12 bases in between. From germline, CDR1 is SGHVS and CDR2 FQNEAQ. The CDR3 protein is CASSETVWNSPLHF. CDR3 sequence (DNA): TGTGCCAGCAGCGAGACAGTCTGGAATTCACCCCTCCACTTT.

The table lists this clonotype with many counts. This rearrangement joins TRBV3-1 to TRBJ2-7; no reliable D call. The CDR3 extends over 12 amino acids. Trimming shortened V by 0 bases and J by 9 bases, and 9 bases separated the two germline ends. The germline gives CDR1 LGHDT, CDR2 YNNKEL (reference sequence). The DNA for the CDR3 is TGTGCCAGCAGCCAAGAGTTAGGTACGCAGTACTTC. Amino acid sequence: CASSQELGTQYF.

This clonotype was found many times. The gene calls are TRBV25-1 and TRBJ2-7; 8 bases agree with TRBD2. CDR1 is MGHDK, CDR2 SYGVNS, per germline. CDR3 length equals 14 residues. V lost 7 bases to trimming and J lost 0 bases; unmatched junction nucleotides: 5. The CDR3 is CASNRAGASYEQYF. The CDR3 DNA is TGTGCCAGCAACCGAGCGGGGGCCTCCTACGAGCAGTACTTC.